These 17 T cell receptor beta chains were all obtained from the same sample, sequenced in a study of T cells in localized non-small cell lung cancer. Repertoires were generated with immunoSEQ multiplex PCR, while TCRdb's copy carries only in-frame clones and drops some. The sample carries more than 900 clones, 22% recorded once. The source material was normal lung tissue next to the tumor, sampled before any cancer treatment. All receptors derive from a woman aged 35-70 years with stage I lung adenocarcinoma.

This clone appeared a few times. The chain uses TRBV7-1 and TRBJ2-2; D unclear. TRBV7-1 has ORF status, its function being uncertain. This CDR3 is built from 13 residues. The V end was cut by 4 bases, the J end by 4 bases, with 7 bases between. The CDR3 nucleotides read TGTGCCAGCAGCTTAGTCATCACCGGGGAGCTGTTTTTT. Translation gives CASSLVITGELFF.

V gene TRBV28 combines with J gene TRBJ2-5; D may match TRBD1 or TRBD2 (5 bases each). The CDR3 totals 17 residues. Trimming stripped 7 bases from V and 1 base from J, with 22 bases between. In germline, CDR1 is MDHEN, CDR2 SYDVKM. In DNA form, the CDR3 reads TGTGCCAGCACCGCTAGATTGTCAGGGAGAAGCCAAGAGACCCAGTACTTC. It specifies CASTARLSGRSQETQYF.

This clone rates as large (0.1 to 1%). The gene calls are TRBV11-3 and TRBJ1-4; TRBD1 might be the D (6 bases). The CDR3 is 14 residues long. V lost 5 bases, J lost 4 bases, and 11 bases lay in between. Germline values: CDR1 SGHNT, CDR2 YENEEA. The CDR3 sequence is CASSVQGYNEKLFF. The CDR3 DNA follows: TGTGCCAGCAGCGTACAGGGTTATAATGAAAAACTGTTTTTT.

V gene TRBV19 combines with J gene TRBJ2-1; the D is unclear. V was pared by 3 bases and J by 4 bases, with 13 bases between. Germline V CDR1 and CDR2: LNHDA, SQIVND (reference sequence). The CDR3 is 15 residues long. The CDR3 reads CASSMYYDIYNEQFF. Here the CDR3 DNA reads TGTGCCAGTAGTATGTACTATGACATATACAATGAGCAGTTCTTC.

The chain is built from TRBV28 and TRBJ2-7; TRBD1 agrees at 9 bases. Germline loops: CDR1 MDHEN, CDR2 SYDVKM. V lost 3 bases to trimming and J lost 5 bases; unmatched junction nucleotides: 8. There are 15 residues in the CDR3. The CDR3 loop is CASSFPGQGLDEQYF. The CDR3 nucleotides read TGTGCCAGCAGTTTCCCGGGACAGGGCCTAGACGAGCAGTACTTC.

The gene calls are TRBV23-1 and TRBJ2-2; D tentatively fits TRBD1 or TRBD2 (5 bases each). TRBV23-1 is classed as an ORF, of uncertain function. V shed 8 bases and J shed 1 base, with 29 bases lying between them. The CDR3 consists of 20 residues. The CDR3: CASAPSVTCGGTGNTGELFF. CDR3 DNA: TGCGCCAGCGCTCCCTCTGTGACCTGCGGAGGCACAGGGAACACCGGGGAGCTGTTTTTT.

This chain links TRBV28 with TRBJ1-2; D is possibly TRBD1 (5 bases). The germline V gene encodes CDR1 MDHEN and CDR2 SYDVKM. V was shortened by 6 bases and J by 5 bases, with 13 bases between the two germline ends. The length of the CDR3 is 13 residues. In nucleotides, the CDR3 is TGTGCCAGCAGCCTCCAGGGTGAATATGGCTACACCTTC. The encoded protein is CASSLQGEYGYTF.

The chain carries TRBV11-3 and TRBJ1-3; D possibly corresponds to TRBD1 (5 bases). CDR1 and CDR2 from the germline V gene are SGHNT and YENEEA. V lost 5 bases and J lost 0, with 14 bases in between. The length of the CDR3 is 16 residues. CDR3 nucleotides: TGTGCCAGCAGCGCCTACCAGGGCCACTCTGGAAACACCATATATTTT. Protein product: CASSAYQGHSGNTIYF.

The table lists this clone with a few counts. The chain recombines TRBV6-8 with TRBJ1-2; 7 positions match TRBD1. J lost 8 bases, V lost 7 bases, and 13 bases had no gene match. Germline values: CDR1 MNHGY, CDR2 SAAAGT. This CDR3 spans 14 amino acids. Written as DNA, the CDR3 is TGTGCCAGCACCTATGCGGGCAGGGGGGAAGGCTACACCTTC. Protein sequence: CASTYAGRGEGYTF.

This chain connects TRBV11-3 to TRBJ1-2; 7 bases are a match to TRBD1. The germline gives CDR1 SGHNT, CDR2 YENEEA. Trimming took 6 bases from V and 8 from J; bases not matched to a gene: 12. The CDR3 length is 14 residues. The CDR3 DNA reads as TGTGCCAGCAGACCGGACAGGCCACTGAGCGGCTACACCTTC. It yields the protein CASRPDRPLSGYTF.

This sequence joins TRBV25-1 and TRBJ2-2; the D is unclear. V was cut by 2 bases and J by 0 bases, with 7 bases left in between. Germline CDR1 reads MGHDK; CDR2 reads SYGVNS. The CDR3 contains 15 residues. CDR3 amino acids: CASSEDLANTGELFF. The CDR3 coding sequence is TGTGCCAGCAGTGAAGACCTTGCGAACACCGGGGAGCTGTTTTTT.

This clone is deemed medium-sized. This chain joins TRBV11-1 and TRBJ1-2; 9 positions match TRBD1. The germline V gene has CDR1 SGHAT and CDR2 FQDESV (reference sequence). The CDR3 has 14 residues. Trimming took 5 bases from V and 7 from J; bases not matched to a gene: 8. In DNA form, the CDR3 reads TGTGCCAGCAGCCCCCTGGGACAGGGAGTTGGCTACACCTTC. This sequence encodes CASSPLGQGVGYTF.

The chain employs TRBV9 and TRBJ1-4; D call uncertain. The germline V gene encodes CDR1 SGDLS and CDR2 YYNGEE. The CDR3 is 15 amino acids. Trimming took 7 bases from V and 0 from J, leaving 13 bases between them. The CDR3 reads CASAHRTATNEKLFF. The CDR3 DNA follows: TGTGCCAGCGCACACCGTACAGCAACTAATGAAAAACTGTTTTTT.

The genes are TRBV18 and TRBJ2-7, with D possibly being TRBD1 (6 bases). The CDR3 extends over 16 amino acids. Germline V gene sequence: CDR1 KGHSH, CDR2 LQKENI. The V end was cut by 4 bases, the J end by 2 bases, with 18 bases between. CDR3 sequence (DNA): TGTGCCAGCTCACAAACAACAGGGTTGGGCGCCTACGAGCAGTACTTC. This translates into CASSQTTGLGAYEQYF.

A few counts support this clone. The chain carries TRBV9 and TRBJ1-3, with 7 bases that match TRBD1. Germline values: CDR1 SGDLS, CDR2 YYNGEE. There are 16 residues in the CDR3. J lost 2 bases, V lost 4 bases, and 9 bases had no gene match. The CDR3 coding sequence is TGTGCCAGCAGCTCAGCAACAGGGGAGGCTGGAAACACCATATATTTT. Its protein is CASSSATGEAGNTIYF.

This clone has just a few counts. The CDR3 is CASSTWDRTTEAFF. The CDR3 DNA is TGCGCCAGCAGCACATGGGACAGGACCACTGAAGCTTTCTTT. The chain employs TRBV5-1 and TRBJ1-1, with TRBD1 identical over 8 bases. Germline V gene lookup returns CDR1 SGHRS and CDR2 YFSETQ. This CDR3 spans 14 amino acids. J gave up 4 bases and V 4 bases, and 6 bases lay outside the gene matches.

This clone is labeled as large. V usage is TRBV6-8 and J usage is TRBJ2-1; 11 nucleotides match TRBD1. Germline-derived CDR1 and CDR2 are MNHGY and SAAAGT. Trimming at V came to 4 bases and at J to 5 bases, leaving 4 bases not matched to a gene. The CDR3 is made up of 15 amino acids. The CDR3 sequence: CASSWGQGGHNEQFF. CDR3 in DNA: TGTGCCAGCAGTTGGGGACAGGGGGGCCACAATGAGCAGTTCTTC.